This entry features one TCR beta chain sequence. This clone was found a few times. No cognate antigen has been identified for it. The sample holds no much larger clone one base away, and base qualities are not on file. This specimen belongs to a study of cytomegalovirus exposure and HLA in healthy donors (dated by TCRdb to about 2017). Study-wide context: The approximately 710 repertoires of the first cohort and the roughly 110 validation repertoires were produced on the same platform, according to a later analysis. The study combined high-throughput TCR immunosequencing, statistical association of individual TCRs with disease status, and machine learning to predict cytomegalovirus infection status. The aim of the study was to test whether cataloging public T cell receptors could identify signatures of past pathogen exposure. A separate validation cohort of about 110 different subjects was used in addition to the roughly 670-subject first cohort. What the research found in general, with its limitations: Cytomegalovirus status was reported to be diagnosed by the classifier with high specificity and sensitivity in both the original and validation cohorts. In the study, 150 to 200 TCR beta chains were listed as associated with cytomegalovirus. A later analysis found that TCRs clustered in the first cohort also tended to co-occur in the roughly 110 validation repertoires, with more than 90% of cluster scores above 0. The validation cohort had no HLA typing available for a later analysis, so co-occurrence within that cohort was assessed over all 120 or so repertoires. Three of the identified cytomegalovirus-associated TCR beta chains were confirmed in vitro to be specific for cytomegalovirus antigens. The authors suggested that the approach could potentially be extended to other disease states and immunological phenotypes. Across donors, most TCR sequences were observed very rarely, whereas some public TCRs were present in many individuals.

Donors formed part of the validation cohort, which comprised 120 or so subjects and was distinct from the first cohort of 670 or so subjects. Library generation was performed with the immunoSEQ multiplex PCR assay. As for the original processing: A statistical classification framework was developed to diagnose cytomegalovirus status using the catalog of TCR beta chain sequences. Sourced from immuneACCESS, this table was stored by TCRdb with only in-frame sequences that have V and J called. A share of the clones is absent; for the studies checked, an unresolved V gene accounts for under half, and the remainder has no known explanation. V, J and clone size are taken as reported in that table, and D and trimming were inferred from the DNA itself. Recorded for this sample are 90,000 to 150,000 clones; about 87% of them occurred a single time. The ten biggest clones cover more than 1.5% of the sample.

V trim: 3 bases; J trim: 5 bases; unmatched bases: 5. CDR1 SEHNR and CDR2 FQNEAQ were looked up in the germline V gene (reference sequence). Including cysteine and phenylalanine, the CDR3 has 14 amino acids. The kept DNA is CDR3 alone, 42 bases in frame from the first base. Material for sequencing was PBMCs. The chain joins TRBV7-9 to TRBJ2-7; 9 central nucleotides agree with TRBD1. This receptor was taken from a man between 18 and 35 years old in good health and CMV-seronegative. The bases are TGTGCCAGCAGCTTGGGGACAGGGTGGAACGAGCAGTACTTC. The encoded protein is CASSLGTGWNEQYF.